A selection of T cell receptor beta chains follows, all from one sample in a study of T cell repertoires in cytomegalovirus infection. These TCRs are of unknown antigen specificity. TCRdb re-called the reads with MiXCR, one entry per CDR3 protein. The sample holds some 500,000 distinct CDR3 sequences; about 40% are singletons and the top ten take 48%. Sample: cultured PBMCs, taken from culture after CMV antigen stimulation. These receptors came from a human donor in good health (CMV status not recorded). Some clones in this sample may be carry-over from other donors' samples. CDR3s leave out the opening cysteine and the closing phenylalanine or tryptophan. The order of the fields is CDR3 protein, V gene, clone size. The size field is filled for only some rows; it gives once, few, many or a size class.

ASSLSHPDTQY | TRBV7-2 | many
ASRRPLAGGTDTQY | TRBV6-6 | few
AIRGRMNTEAV | TRBV12-3/TRBV12-4 | .
ASSFGEGRGRTEAF | TRBV12-3/TRBV12-4 | .
ATSRVQGEAF | TRBV15 | .
ASSQGSIAGGDTQY | TRBV4-3 | few
ASSQSRGSGNTIY | TRBV4-1 | few
ASTRVGVGELF | TRBV7-6 | few
ASSPGNRGYSNQPQH | TRBV18 | .
ASTRTAQGEQY | TRBV2 | .
ASSVLGQGANVLT | TRBV2 | many
ASSQSPIGGGSEQF | TRBV2 | .
ASSLMTGPQETQY | TRBV5-1 | once
ASSQLGQAVEKLF | TRBV28 | .
ASSLSWGASGNIQY | TRBV7-2 | few
ASTPDRGGTQY | TRBV7-2 | few
ASSQDPGQGLSYEQY | TRBV4-1 | few
ASSVRTGYEQY | TRBV7-2 | many
ASSLHSMNTEAF | TRBV7-8 | few
ASSEQSTGIGTQY | TRBV6-1 | few
SASMGATEAF | TRBV20-1 | .
ASSLEGGNSGNTIY | TRBV7-2 | few
ASSFRQAKGNTIY | TRBV7-2 | many
ASSLLGRGEAF | TRBV12-3/TRBV12-4 | many
ASSRRDTTYNEQF | TRBV7-9 | many
ASSWGDASTEAF | TRBV5-5 | .
SARDLSRTYNEQF | TRBV20-1 | .
ASTTGPNTGELF | TRBV19 | few
ASSELRQNTEAF | TRBV2 | .
ASSQLDTEAF | TRBV3-1 | few
AISESQVNYGYT | TRBV10-3 | .
ASSYDETPNQPQH | TRBV19 | .
ASSIEVRGELF | TRBV19 | .
ASSSIAGRVDREQF | TRBV6-5 | .
ASSRSTGYSDTQY | TRBV6-2/TRBV6-3 | .
ASSWPSWDNEQF | TRBV11-2 | few
ASSVQGASDTQY | TRBV2 | .
ASSRRLLARTDTQY | TRBV7-2 | .
ASSQGSGGYEQY | TRBV4-1 | few
ASSPARAGVSDEQY | TRBV6-2/TRBV6-3 | once
ASSLRGSTYEQY | TRBV7-2 | few
ASGMGIRNEQF | TRBV7-4 | .
SAGQGAGEQF | TRBV20-1 | once
ASSPQGAQETQY | TRBV7-9 | .
ASTTFAGPGNEQF | TRBV6-6 | .